A selection of T cell receptor beta chains follows, all from one sample in a study of T-cell memory formation after mild COVID-19. A single record per CDR3 protein comes from TCRdb applying MiXCR to the 5' RACE reads. This table holds fewer than 450,000 distinct CDR3 sequences, about 24% found once. Sequencing input: PBMCs or a T cell subset sorted from them (not recorded which). The receptor set was obtained from an adult woman who had mild COVID-19 (a few samples of this study predate the infection). Cell type and time point are not known. The CDR3 runs from the conserved cysteine through the conserved F or W. Clone sizes are given selectively: once, few, many, or a class where the clone is expanded.

clone_size: .; v_call: TRBV5-1; cdr3_aa: CASSLEWGKETQYF
clone_size: few; v_call: TRBV7-9; cdr3_aa: CASSQTSGTRNIQYF
clone_size: few; v_call: TRBV19; cdr3_aa: CASSPRLAGASTDTQYF
clone_size: .; v_call: TRBV14; cdr3_aa: CASSQGTIETQYF
clone_size: few; v_call: TRBV7-3; cdr3_aa: CASSLQGNPANYGYTF
clone_size: .; v_call: TRBV5-5; cdr3_aa: CASSRRTSGSDGELFF
clone_size: few; v_call: TRBV19; cdr3_aa: CASSIGNRDLKQFF
clone_size: .; v_call: TRBV6-6; cdr3_aa: CASHIGASGANVLTF
clone_size: many; v_call: TRBV5-1; cdr3_aa: CASSLADQTRFF
clone_size: few; v_call: TRBV6-2/TRBV6-3; cdr3_aa: CASSLPPGFIHEQYF
clone_size: few; v_call: TRBV5-1; cdr3_aa: CASSPRRTGPWDTQYF
clone_size: few; v_call: TRBV12-3/TRBV12-4; cdr3_aa: CASGQLPYGYTF
clone_size: .; v_call: TRBV28; cdr3_aa: CASSLNVGQGRGQETQYF
clone_size: .; v_call: TRBV15; cdr3_aa: CATSRGDRQETQYF